Following are 8 T cell receptor beta chains from one sample sequenced in a study of blood T cell repertoires in COVID-19. Some clones are missing from TCRdb's copy, which holds only in-frame ones; the method was immunoSEQ multiplex PCR. The table records approximately 230,000 clones, about 79% of them present only once. The sequenced sample was peripheral blood. The source of these receptors is a man older than 75 with acute or convalescent COVID-19.

The chain is built from TRBV4-2 and TRBJ1-3; TRBD1 matches at 7 bases. The J segment lost 0 bases and the V segment lost 4 bases, leaving 3 bases of the junction unmatched. CDR1 and CDR2 from the germline V gene are LGHNA and YNFKEQ. CDR3 length equals 15 residues. CDR3 in amino acids: CASSRDRGSGNTIYF. The CDR3 bases are TGTGCCAGCAGCCGGGACAGAGGCTCTGGAAACACCATATATTTT.

This clone turned up a few times. The V and J genes are TRBV29-1 and TRBJ2-7; 12 bases fit TRBD2. There are 12 residues in the CDR3. Germline V gene lookup returns CDR1 SQVTM and CDR2 ANQGSEA. The V gene end was trimmed by 4 bases and the J gene end by 7 bases; junction bases not matched to a gene: 2. CDR3 in DNA: TGCAGCGTTGCTAGCGGGAGGGCAGAGCAGTACTTC. This gives the protein CSVASGRAEQYF.

The chain has TRBV27 and TRBJ1-4, with D possibly TRBD1 on 6 matching bases. The CDR3 extends over 14 amino acids. V lost 2 bases to trimming and J lost 7 bases, with 11 bases between them. CDR1 and CDR2 (germline): MNHEY, SMNVEV (reference sequence). CDR3 nucleotides: TGTGCCAGCAGTTTACAGGGGAAGGGTGAAAAACTGTTTTTT. Translation: CASSLQGKGEKLFF.

The V gene is TRBV2, the J gene TRBJ2-1, with 9 bases matching TRBD2. Germline V gives CDR1 SNHLY, CDR2 FYNNEI. The junction had 4 bases not matched to a gene; V was cut back by 2 bases and J by 2 bases. This CDR3 is 16 amino acids long. Written as DNA, the CDR3 is TGTGCCAGCAGTGAATCGGGACTAGCCCCCTACAATGAGCAGTTCTTC. Amino acids: CASSESGLAPYNEQFF.

On this clone: Other DNA variants within this sample encode the same CDR3. V is TRBV18 and J is TRBJ1-6; TRBD1 matches 7 bases. Losses at the gene ends were 1 base for V and 10 bases for J; bases not matched to a gene: 4. This CDR3 is 14 amino acids long. Germline V gives CDR1 KGHSH, CDR2 LQKENI. This CDR3 reads CASSPRQGESPLHF. CDR3 DNA: TGTGCCAGCTCACCACGCCAGGGGGAATCACCCCTCCACTTT.

The J gene is TRBJ2-7, the V gene TRBV6-2 or TRBV6-3; TRBD1 matches at 10 bases. V lost 6 bases, J lost 5 bases, and 19 bases stayed unmatched. The CDR3 totals 18 residues. Germline V gives CDR1 MNHEY, CDR2 SVGEGT. The DNA of the CDR3 is TGTGCCAGCAGCACCAAATTCCCGGGACAGGGGATGGTTGACGAGCAGTACTTC. As protein: CASSTKFPGQGMVDEQYF.

The chain joins TRBV7-6 to TRBJ1-1; a possible D gene is TRBD1 (6 bases). There are 13 residues in the CDR3. With 5 bases removed from V and 11 bases from J, the gap between germline ends came to 18 bases. CDR1 SGHVS and CDR2 FNYEAQ come from the germline V gene. The CDR3, as DNA: TGTGCCAGCAGCCCCCGGGGGGGCCTGGGGGCTTTCTTT. This encodes CASSPRGGLGAFF.

The J gene is TRBJ2-7, the V gene TRBV7-8; D not certain. Per the germline V gene, CDR1 is SGHVS and CDR2 is FQNEAQ. The V end lost 5 bases, the J end lost 6 bases, and 14 bases lay between the germline ends. The length of the CDR3 is 13 residues. The CDR3 here is CASSPRARSEQYF. The DNA for the CDR3 is TGTGCCAGCAGCCCACGAGCAAGATCCGAGCAGTACTTC.